This TCR beta chain emerged from a study of cytomegalovirus exposure and HLA in healthy donors. Sequencing used immunoSEQ multiplex PCR; TCRdb keeps in-frame clones, though not all of them. The sample consists of 130,000 to 150,000 clones, 85% to 90% of them appearing once. A note on this clone: Its cognate antigen is unknown.

Germline-derived CDR1 and CDR2 are MDHEN and SYDVKM. With 5 bases removed from V and 6 bases from J, the gap between germline ends came to 9 bases. The CDR3 length is 12 residues. Findings and limits, study-wide: The tendency of first-cohort TCR clusters to co-occur in the approximately 120 validation repertoires was identified by a subsequent analysis. Cytomegalovirus-associated TCR beta chains were listed, numbering 150 to 200.

The TCR sequence derives from a woman aged 25 to 39 in good health and CMV-seropositive. The gene calls are TRBV28 and TRBJ2-3; D is undetermined. Sequencing was performed on PBMCs. The chain's CDR3 is CASSPPGDTQYF. The CDR3 bases are TGTGCCAGCAGTCCCCCTGGCGATACGCAGTATTTT.